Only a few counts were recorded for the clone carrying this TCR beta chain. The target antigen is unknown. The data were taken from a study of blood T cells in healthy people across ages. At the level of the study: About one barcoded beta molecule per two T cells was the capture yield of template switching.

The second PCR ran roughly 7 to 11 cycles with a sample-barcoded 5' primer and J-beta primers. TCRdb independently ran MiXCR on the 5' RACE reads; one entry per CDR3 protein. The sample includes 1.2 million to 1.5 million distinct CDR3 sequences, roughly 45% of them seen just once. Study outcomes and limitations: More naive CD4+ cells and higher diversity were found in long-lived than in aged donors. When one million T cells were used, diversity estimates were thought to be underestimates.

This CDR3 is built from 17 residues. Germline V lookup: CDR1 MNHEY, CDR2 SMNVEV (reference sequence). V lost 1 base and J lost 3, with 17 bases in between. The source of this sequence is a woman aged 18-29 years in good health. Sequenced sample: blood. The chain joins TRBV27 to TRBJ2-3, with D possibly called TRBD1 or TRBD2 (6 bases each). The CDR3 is CASSLWLTEGGTDTQYF. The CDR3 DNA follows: TGTGCCAGCAGTTTATGGCTAACGGAGGGGGGAACAGATACGCAGTATTTT.